The entry that follows covers one T cell receptor beta chain sequence. Its recognized antigen is unknown. Qualities for individual bases were not recorded, and no much larger clone is one base off. At one collaborating source in Seattle, patients were enrolled during active infection and were followed longitudinally through the course of disease. Each collaborating institution followed its own protocols to collect whole blood in K2EDTA tubes. For TCRbeta analysis, collaborator samples were shipped as frozen whole blood, as isolated PBMCs, or as DNA extracted from either sample type. TCRbeta CDR3 regions were amplified from genomic DNA by means of the immunoSEQ Assay, a bias-controlled multiplex PCR. The paper's data handling went like this. The number of nucleated cells in each sample was estimated by amplification of reference gene primers within the assay. To quantify the absolute abundance of each unique TCRbeta CDR3 rearrangement, sequence reads were collapsed and filtered. For each sample, productive Simpson clonality was calculated by taking the square root of Simpson's diversity index across productive rearrangements. The source is immuneACCESS, and TCRdb retained only in-frame sequences with V and J called. Part of the clones is not carried over; for the studies checked, unresolved V genes explain less than half of this, and the remainder is unexplained. V and J calls and clone size follow that table, whereas D and trimming were derived from the DNA. The sample profile shows 150,000 to 180,000 clones; roughly 84% of them were found once. The ten largest clones represent about an eighth of the sample.

These data are taken from a study of blood T cell repertoires in COVID-19 (dated by TCRdb to the early 2020s). Regarding the complete study: The collaborator samples originated in the United States, Italy and Spain and spanned the acute and convalescent phases of COVID-19. The repertoires were made available in a free public database intended to serve as a resource for research on the immune response to SARS-CoV-2. The samples were drawn from two sources: the first 160 participants of the ongoing ImmuneRACE study, and 1,000 to 1,500 subjects contributed by 6 global collaborators. Sample metadata almost always included a de-identified subject ID, COVID-19 status, age in years and sex. Where HLA class I and class II types were available, the types were taken from metadata supplied by the sample provider, not from assay-based typing. The material from the prospective study consisted of cDNA or gDNA derived from T cells, B-cell-depleted T cells, or PBMCs. Deeply sampled blood TCRbeta repertoires from subjects exposed to, actively infected with, or recovered from COVID-19 were included in the dataset. Overall results and qualifications from the work: How much clinical and demographic metadata was included differed by source and by participant, and the metadata was provided uncurated.

The CDR3 spans 15 residues, from the cysteine through the phenylalanine. Here the CDR3 DNA is all that survives: 45 bases in frame from base 1. The trim is 2 bases for V and 2 bases for J, with a gap of 12 bases between the germline ends. As encoded in the germline V gene, CDR1 is SGHTA while CDR2 is FQGNSA. The receptor was derived from a woman aged 55-69 years with COVID-19, enrolled during active disease. Recombination connected TRBV7-2 to TRBJ1-2; the D gene is possibly TRBD1, with 6 bases matching. Sequencing used peripheral blood. The CDR3 region has the sequence CASSLRAGANYGYTF. In nucleotide form, the sequence is TGTGCCAGCAGCTTACGGGCAGGGGCAAACTATGGCTACACCTTC.